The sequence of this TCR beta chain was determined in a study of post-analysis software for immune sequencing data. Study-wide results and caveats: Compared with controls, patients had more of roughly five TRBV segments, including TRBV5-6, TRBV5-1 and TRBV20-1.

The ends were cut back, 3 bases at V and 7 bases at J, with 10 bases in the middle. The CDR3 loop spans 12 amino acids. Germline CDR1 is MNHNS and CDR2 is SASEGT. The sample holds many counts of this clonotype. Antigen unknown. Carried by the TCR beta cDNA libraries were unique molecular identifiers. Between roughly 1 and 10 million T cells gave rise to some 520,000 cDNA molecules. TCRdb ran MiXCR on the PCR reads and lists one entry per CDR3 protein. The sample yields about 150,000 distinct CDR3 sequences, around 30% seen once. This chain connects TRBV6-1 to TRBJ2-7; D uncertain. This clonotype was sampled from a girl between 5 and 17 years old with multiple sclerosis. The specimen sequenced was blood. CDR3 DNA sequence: TGTGCCAGCAGTGAGTGGATTACGGAGCAGTACTTC. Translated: CASSEWITEQYF.